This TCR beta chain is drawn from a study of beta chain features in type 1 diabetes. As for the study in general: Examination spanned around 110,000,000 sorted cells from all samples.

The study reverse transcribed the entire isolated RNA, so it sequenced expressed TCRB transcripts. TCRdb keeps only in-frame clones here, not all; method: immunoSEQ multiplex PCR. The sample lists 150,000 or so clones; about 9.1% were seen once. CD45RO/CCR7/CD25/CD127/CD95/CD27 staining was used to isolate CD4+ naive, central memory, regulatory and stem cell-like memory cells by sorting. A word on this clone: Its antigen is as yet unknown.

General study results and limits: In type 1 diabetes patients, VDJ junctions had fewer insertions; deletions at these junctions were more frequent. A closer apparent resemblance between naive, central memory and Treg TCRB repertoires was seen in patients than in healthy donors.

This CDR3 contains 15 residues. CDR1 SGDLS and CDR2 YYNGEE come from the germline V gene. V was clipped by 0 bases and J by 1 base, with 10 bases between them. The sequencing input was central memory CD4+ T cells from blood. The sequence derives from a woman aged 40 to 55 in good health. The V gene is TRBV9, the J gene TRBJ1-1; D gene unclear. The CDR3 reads CASSVDAGRNTEAFF. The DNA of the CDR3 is TGTGCCAGCAGCGTAGATGCGGGGAGGAACACTGAAGCTTTCTTT.